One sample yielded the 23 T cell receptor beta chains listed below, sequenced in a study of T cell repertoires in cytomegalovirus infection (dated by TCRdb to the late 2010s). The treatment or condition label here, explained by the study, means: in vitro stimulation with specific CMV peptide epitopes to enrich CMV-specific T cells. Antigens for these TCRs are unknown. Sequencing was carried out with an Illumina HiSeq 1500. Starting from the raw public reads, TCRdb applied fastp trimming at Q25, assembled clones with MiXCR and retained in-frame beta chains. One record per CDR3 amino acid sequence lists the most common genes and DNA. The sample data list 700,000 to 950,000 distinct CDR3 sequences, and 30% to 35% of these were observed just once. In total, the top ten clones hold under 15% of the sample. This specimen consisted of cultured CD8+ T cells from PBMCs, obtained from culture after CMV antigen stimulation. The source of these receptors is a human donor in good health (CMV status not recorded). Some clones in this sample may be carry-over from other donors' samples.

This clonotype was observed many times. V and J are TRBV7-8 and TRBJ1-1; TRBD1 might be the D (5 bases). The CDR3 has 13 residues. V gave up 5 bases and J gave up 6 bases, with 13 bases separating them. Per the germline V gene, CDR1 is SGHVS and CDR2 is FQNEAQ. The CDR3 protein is CASSPPLQAEAFF. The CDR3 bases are TGTGCCAGCAGCCCACCCTTACAGGCTGAAGCTTTCTTT.

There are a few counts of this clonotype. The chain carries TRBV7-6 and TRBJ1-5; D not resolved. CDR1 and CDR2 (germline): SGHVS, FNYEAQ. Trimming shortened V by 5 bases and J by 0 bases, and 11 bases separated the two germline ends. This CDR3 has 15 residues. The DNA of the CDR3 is TGTGCCAGCAGCCCACTTCCTTATAGCAATCAGCCCCAGCATTTT. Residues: CASSPLPYSNQPQHF. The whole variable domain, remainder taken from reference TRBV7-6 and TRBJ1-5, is GAGVSQSPRYKVTKRGQDVALRCDPISGHVSLYWYRQALGQGPEFLTYFNYEAQQDKSGLPNDRFSAERPEGSISTLTIQRTEQRDSAMYRCASSPLPYSNQPQHFGDGTRLSIL.

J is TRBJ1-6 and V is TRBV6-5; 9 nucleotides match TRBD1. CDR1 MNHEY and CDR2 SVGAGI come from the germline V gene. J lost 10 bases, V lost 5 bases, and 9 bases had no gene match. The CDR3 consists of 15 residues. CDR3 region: CASSIGQGFRSPLHF. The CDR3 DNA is TGTGCCAGCAGTATCGGACAGGGGTTTCGATCACCCCTCCACTTT.

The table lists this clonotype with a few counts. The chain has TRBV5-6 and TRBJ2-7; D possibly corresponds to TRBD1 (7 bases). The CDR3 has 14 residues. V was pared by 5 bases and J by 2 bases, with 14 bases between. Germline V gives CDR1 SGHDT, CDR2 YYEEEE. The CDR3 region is CASSAGQPTYEQYF. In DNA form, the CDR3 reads TGTGCCAGCAGTGCGGGACAGCCAACCTACGAGCAGTACTTC.

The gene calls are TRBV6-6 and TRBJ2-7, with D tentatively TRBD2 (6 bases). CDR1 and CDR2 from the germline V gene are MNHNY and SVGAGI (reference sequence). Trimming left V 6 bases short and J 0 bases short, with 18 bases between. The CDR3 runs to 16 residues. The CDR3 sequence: CASSSPRGTVSYEQYF. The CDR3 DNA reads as TGTGCCAGCAGCTCCCCCCGCGGGACGGTCTCCTACGAGCAGTACTTC.

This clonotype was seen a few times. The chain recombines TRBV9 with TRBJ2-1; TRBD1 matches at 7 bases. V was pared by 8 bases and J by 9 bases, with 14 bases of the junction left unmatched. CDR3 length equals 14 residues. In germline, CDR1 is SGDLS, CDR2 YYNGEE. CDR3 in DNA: TGTGCCAGTCTTAGGAGGCAGGGGGAAACTGAGCAGTTCTTC. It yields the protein CASLRRQGETEQFF.

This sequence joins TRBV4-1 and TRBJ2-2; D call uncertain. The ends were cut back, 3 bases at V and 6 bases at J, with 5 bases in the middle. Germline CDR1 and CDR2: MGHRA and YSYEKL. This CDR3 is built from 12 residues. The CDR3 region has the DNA TGCGCCAGCAGCCAGCGATCCGGGGAGCTGTTTTTT. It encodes CASSQRSGELFF.

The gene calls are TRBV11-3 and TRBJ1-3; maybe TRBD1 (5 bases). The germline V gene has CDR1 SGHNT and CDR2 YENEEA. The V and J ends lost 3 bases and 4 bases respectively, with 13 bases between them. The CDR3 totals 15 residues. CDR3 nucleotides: TGTGCCAGCAGCTTGACGGTGGGGACGGGAAACACCATATATTTT. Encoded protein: CASSLTVGTGNTIYF.

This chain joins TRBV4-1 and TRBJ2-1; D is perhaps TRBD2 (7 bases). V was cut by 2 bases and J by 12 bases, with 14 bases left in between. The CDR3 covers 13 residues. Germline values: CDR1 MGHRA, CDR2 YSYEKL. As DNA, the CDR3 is TGCGCCAGCAGCCAAAAAGGGGGGGTTATGCAGTTCTTC. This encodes CASSQKGGVMQFF.

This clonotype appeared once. CDR3 sequence: CSVVKMNTEAFF. CDR3 in DNA: TGCAGCGTCGTGAAAATGAACACTGAAGCTTTCTTT. The chain combines TRBV29-1 with TRBJ1-1; unclear D gene. Germline-derived CDR1 and CDR2 are SQVTM and ANQGSEA. This CDR3 is built from 12 residues. Trimming removed 6 bases at V and 0 bases at J, with 8 bases between.

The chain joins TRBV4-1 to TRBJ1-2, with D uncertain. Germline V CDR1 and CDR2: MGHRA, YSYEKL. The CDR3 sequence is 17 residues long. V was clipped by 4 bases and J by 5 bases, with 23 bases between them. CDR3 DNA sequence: TGCGCCAGCAGCCTGGACCGCACAACATTTCCCGTGTATGGCTACACCTTC. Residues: CASSLDRTTFPVYGYTF.

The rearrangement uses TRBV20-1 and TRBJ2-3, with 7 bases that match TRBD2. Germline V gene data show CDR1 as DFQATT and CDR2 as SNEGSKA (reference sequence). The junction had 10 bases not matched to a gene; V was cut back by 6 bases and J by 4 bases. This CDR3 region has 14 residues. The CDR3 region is CSAWGEGPSDTQYF. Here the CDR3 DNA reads TGCAGTGCGTGGGGGGAGGGCCCTTCAGATACGCAGTATTTT.

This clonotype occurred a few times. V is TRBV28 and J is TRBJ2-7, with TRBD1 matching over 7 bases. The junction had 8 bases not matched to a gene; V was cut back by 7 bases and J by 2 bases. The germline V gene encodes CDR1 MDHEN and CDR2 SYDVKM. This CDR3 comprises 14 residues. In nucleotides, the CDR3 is TGTGCCAGCAAAAGACAGGGTCGCACCTACGAGCAGTACGTC. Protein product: CASKRQGRTYEQYV.

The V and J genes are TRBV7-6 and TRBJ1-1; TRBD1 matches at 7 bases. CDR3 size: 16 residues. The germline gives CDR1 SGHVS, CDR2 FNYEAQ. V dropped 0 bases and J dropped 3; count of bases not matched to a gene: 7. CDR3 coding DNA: TGTGCCAGCAGCTTAGCGGGGGTAGGGGGCTACACTGAAGCTTTCTTT. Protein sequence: CASSLAGVGGYTEAFF.

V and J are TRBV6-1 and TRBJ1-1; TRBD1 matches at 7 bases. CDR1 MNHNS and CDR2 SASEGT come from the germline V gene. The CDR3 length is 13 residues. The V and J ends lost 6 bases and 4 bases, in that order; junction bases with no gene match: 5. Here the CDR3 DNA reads TGTGCCAGCAGGATTACAGGGGTCACTGAAGCTTTCTTT. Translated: CASRITGVTEAFF.

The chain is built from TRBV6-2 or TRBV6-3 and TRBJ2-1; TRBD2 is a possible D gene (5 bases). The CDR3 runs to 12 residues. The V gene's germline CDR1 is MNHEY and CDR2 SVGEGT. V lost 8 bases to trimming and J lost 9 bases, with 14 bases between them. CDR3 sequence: CASEYTRGEQFF. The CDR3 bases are TGTGCCAGCGAGTACACCCGGGGTGAGCAGTTCTTC.

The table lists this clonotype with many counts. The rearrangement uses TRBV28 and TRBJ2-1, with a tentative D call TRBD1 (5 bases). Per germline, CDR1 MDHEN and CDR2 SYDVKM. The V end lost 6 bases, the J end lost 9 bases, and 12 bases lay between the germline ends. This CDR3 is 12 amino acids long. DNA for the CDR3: TGTGCCAGCAGCTTGCAGGGTTCTGAGCAGTTCTTC. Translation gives CASSLQGSEQFF.

The CDR3, as DNA: TGTGCCAGCAGTGACGGCAGGGGAGGGGGCAATCAGCCCCAGCATTTT. Its translation: CASSDGRGGGNQPQHF. The genes are TRBV2 and TRBJ1-5; a weak D match, TRBD1 (6 bases). The germline V and J ends were trimmed by 3 bases and 2 bases, with 14 bases remaining between them. This CDR3 contains 16 residues. CDR1 is SNHLY, CDR2 FYNNEI, per germline.

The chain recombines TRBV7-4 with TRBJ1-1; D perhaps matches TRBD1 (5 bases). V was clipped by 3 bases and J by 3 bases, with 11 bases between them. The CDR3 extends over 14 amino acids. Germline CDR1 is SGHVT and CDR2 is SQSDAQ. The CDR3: CASSFGEGHTEAFF. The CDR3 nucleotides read TGTGCCAGCAGCTTTGGTGAGGGGCACACTGAAGCTTTCTTT.

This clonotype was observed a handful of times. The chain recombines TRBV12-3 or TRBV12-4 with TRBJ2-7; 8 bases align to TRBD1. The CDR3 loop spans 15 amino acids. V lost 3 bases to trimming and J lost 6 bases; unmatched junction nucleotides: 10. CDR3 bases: TGTGCCAGCAGTTTTAGGACAGGGTTAAGCCGCGAGCAGTACGTC. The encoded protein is CASSFRTGLSREQYV.

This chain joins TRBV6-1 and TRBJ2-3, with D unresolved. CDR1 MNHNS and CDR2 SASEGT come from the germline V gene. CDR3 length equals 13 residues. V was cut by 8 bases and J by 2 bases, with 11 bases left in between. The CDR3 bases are TGTGCCAGCGCGAACTCCCTCACAGATACGCAGTATTTT. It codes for CASANSLTDTQYF.

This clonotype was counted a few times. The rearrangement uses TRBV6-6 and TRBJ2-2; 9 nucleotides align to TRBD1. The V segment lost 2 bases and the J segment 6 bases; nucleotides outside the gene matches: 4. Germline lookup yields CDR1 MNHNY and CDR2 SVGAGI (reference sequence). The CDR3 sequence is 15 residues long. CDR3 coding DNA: TGTGCCAGCAGTTACGGGACAGGGCAGGCCGGGGAGCTGTTTTTT. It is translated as CASSYGTGQAGELFF.

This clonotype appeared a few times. CDR3 in DNA: TGTGCCAGCAGCCAAGATGCGGGGAGCTCTGGAAACACCATATATTTT. This encodes CASSQDAGSSGNTIYF. V usage is TRBV4-2 and J usage is TRBJ1-3; no definite D call. V was cut by 0 bases and J by 0 bases, with 9 bases left in between. CDR1 and CDR2 from the germline V gene are LGHNA and YNFKEQ. The CDR3 consists of 16 residues.